This T cell receptor beta chain comes out of a study of blood T cell repertoires in COVID-19. On the study more broadly: COVID-19 samples from acute and convalescent phases originated in the United States, Italy and Spain.

V shed 4 bases and J shed 6 bases, with 16 bases lying between them. CDR3 size: 15 residues. In germline, CDR1 is KGHDR, CDR2 SFDVKD. TCRdb's table, derived via immunoSEQ multiplex PCR, lists solely in-frame clones and lacks some. The sample shows 81,000 or so clones, 89% of them seen only once. This clone was seen only once. The clonotype was recovered from a man in his 70s with active or convalescent COVID-19. V usage is TRBV24-1 and J usage is TRBJ2-3; D may be TRBD1 (5 bases). Sequencing was performed on peripheral blood. The CDR3 bases are TGTGCCACCAGTGAGGGGCAGGGATTCAGGGATACGCAGTATTTT. Translating gives CATSEGQGFRDTQYF.